This T cell receptor beta chain was retrieved from a study of regulatory T cells in long-lasting Graves disease. Germline V lookup: CDR1 SGHTS, CDR2 YDEGEE. V lost 5 bases and J lost 1; bases outside the gene matches: 20. This CDR3 is 21 amino acids long. Building the TCR beta libraries relied on iRepertoire HTBI primers, and CDR3 regions underwent Arm-PCR. TCRdb re-called the multiplex PCR reads with MiXCR, one entry per CDR3 protein. This table holds around 240,000 distinct CDR3 sequences, 18% found once. Time point: newly diagnosed GD, antithyroid drugs for less than 3 months. After RNA was extracted from PBMCs, the TCR library was made from it. Roughly 9.3 milliliters of peripheral blood were taken and placed in EDTA tubes. These sequences were also reported in another study, on T cells in Graves' hyperthyroidism and ophthalmopathy.

The receptor comes from a woman aged 25 to 39 with Graves disease. This chain connects TRBV5-8 to TRBJ2-6; 8 bases line up with TRBD1. The sample here was peripheral blood mononuclear cells (PBMCs), taken at new diagnosis, from a patient treated with antithyroid drugs. The CDR3 is CASSRNIVTGTGRSGANVLTF. As DNA, the CDR3 is TGTGCCAGCAGTCGAAACATTGTCACCGGGACAGGCAGGTCTGGGGCCAACGTCCTGACTTTC.